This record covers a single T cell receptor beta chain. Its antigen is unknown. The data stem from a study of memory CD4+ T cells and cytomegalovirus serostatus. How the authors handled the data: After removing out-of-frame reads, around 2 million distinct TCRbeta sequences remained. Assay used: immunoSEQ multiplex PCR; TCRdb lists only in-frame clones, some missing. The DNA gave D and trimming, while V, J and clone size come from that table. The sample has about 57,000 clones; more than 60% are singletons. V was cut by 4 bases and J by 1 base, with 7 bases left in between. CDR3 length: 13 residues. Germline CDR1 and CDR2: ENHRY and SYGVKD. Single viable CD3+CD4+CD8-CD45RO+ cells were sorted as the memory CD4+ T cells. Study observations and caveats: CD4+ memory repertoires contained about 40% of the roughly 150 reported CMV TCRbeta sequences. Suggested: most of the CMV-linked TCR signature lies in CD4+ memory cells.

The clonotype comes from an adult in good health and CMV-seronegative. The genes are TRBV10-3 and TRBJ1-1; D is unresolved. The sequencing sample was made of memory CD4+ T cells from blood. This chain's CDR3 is CAISAVKNTEAFF. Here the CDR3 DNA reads TGTGCCATCAGTGCGGTCAAGAACACTGAAGCTTTCTTT.